The 13 T cell receptor beta chains listed next were all sequenced from one sample in a study of cytomegalovirus exposure and HLA in healthy donors. Both 60 Vbeta primers and 13 Jbeta primers went into the PCR. Profiling relied on immunoSEQ multiplex PCR, and the TCRdb table lists in-frame clones only, not all of them. The repertoire includes 150,000 to 200,000 clones, roughly 79% of them detected once, and over 12% sits in the top ten. The source material was PBMCs. The receptors stem from a man between 45 and 60 years old in good health and CMV-seropositive.

The gene calls are TRBV6-1 and TRBJ2-7; D is undetermined. The germline V gene encodes CDR1 MNHNS and CDR2 SASEGT. The length of the CDR3 is 14 residues. The V end lost 3 bases, the J end lost 4 bases, and 13 bases lay between the germline ends. This chain's CDR3 is CASSDFSSLYEQYF. CDR3 sequence (DNA): TGTGCCAGCAGTGACTTTTCCTCTCTATACGAGCAGTACTTC.

The gene calls are TRBV27 and TRBJ2-4; weak D call: TRBD1 (5 bases). The ends were cut back, 6 bases at V and 8 bases at J, with 14 bases in the middle. Germline V gene data show CDR1 as MNHEY and CDR2 as SMNVEV (reference sequence). This CDR3 comprises 13 residues. As DNA, the CDR3 is TGTGCCAGCAGACATTCCTCAGGGTACATTCAGTACTTC. It codes for CASRHSSGYIQYF.

The V gene is TRBV28, the J gene TRBJ1-1; the D is unclear. Germline V CDR1 and CDR2: MDHEN, SYDVKM. The V end lost 4 bases, the J end lost 8 bases, and 23 bases lay between the germline ends. The CDR3 totals 16 residues. The CDR3 DNA sequence: TGTGCCAGCAGTTCTGCCGGAGCTACACCCCGCCCCGAAGCTTTCTTT. It translates to CASSSAGATPRPEAFF.

The chain carries TRBV9 and TRBJ1-2; TRBD1 matches at 12 bases. The CDR3 totals 14 residues. Looked up from germline, CDR1 is SGDLS and CDR2 is YYNGEE. J lost 6 bases, V lost 3 bases, and 3 bases had no gene match. CDR3 nucleotide sequence: TGTGCCAGCAGCGCCGGGACAGGGGGCGATGGCTACACCTTC. Translated, it gives CASSAGTGGDGYTF.

The chain employs TRBV29-1 and TRBJ1-2; possibly TRBD1 for D (6 bases). CDR1 is SQVTM, CDR2 ANQGSEA, per germline. The CDR3 spans 12 residues. V was clipped by 6 bases and J by 4 bases, with 12 bases between them. CDR3 sequence (DNA): TGCAGCGTGACAGGTTTTGGCTATGGCTACACCTTC. Amino acids: CSVTGFGYGYTF.

The V call is TRBV7-2, the J call TRBJ1-1, with 8 positions matching TRBD1. There are 14 residues in the CDR3. The germline V gene encodes CDR1 SGHTA and CDR2 FQGNSA. With V trimmed by 3 bases and J by 4 bases, 4 bases remained unmatched. CDR3 sequence (DNA): TGTGCCAGCAGCTTTAACAGGGGGACCACTGAAGCTTTCTTT. It is translated as CASSFNRGTTEAFF.

The rearrangement uses TRBV5-1 and TRBJ2-1; TRBD2 aligns across 9 bases. Germline-derived CDR1 and CDR2 are SGHRS and YFSETQ. CDR3 length equals 16 residues. Germline trimming cut 7 bases from V and 2 bases from J; bases unmatched to any gene: 10. CDR3 coding DNA: TGCGCCAGCGGCTCAGTAGCGGGGGCGACCTACAATGAGCAGTTCTTC. The encoded protein is CASGSVAGATYNEQFF.

In its sample, this clone was seen a few times. As DNA, the CDR3 is TGTGCCAGCAGCCCCTCTCGGGACACACTGAACACTGAAGCTTTCTTT. It specifies CASSPSRDTLNTEAFF. This rearrangement joins TRBV7-2 to TRBJ1-1; TRBD1 might be the D (6 bases). CDR3 size: 16 residues. The germline V gene encodes CDR1 SGHTA and CDR2 FQGNSA. The V gene lost 5 bases and the J gene lost 0 bases, with 16 bases spanning the gap.

The V gene is TRBV6-6, the J gene TRBJ1-4; perhaps TRBD1 as D (6 bases). CDR1 is MNHNY and CDR2 is SVGAGI in the germline V gene (reference sequence). V gave up 2 bases and J gave up 2 bases, with 9 bases separating them. CDR3 length equals 15 residues. CDR3 DNA sequence: TGTGCCAGCAGTTACGGGGGGGCCACTAATGAAAAACTGTTTTTT. Protein sequence: CASSYGGATNEKLFF.

The V gene is TRBV5-6, the J gene TRBJ2-5, with 9 bases lining up with TRBD1. The end of the DNA fits TRBJ2-7 better, so the J call may be wrong. The CDR3 spans 14 residues. Per the germline V gene, CDR1 is SGHDT and CDR2 is YYEEEE. The CDR3 DNA sequence: TGTGCCAGCAGCTGGACCGGGACAGGGAACGAGCAGTACTTC. It is translated as CASSWTGTGNEQYF.

The chain combines TRBV30 with TRBJ1-1, with TRBD1 as a possible D gene (5 bases). CDR3 length: 13 amino acids. The V end was cut by 1 base, the J end by 4 bases, with 10 bases between. Germline CDR1 reads GTSNPN; CDR2 reads SVGIG (reference sequence). For the CDR3, the DNA is TGTGCCTGGAGTGGGCAGGGATTCACTGAAGCTTTCTTT. Translating it yields CAWSGQGFTEAFF.

The gene calls are TRBV4-1 and TRBJ2-6, with a tentative D call TRBD1 (5 bases). The CDR3 is 17 residues long. V was trimmed by 0 bases and J by 2 bases, leaving 11 bases between them. Germline V gene data show CDR1 as MGHRA and CDR2 as YSYEKL. The CDR3 DNA is TGCGCCAGCAGCCAAGATAATACAGGCCCTGGGGCCAACGTCCTGACTTTC. Encoded protein: CASSQDNTGPGANVLTF.

By share, this clone ranks as medium-sized. The chain uses TRBV5-1 and TRBJ2-1; possible D gene TRBD2, 6 bases. The V and J ends lost 0 bases and 6 bases respectively, with 13 bases between them. The CDR3 loop spans 15 amino acids. The germline gives CDR1 SGHRS, CDR2 YFSETQ. CDR3: CASSLVASEANEQFF. In nucleotides, the CDR3 is TGCGCCAGCAGCTTGGTAGCTAGCGAGGCCAATGAGCAGTTCTTC.